The T cell receptor beta chain described here comes from a study of radiation and T cells in renal cell carcinoma. Repertoires were generated with immunoSEQ multiplex PCR, while TCRdb's copy carries only in-frame clones and drops some. Among 150,000 to 180,000 clones listed, approximately 88% were seen once. Documented time point: blood 2 weeks post-SBRT. Treatment denoted: 15 Gy SBRT to primary tumor, nephrectomy 4 weeks later. This clone was detected a few times. Germline V CDR1 and CDR2: SQVTM, ANQGSEA. V lost 3 bases and J 1 base, leaving 9 bases between the germline ends. The length of the CDR3 is 13 residues.

J is TRBJ1-1 and V is TRBV29-1; no reliable D call. Sample: blood, taken from a patient whose treatment included radiotherapy and nephrectomy. The clonotype comes from a woman between 50 and 59 years old with renal cell carcinoma. The CDR3 DNA reads TGCAGCGTTGAGGAATTCGCGAACACTGAAGCTTTCTTT. Protein sequence: CSVEEFANTEAFF.